This TCR beta chain was sequenced in a study of OX40 agonist ivuxolimab in advanced cancers. Study-wide context: Ivuxolimab was delivered to patients intravenously every 2 weeks at doses spanning 0.01 to 10 mg/kg.

General study findings and limits: At 0.1 to 3.0 mg/kg, clonal expansion of CD4+ and CD8+ blood T cells had occurred by week 6.

Worth noting for this clone: Its cognate antigen is unknown.

Repertoires were generated with immunoSEQ multiplex PCR, while TCRdb's copy carries only in-frame clones and drops some. Of about 84,000 clones listed, roughly nine tenths are singletons. CDR3 length equals 14 residues. Trimming left V 0 bases short and J 7 bases short, with 9 bases between. Germline V lookup: CDR1 PRHDT, CDR2 FYEKMQ (reference sequence). The chain recombines TRBV13 with TRBJ1-4; D gene ambiguous. This material consisted of CD4+ or CD8+ T cells sorted from blood, taken in a trial of the OX40 agonist ivuxolimab. The source is an adult with an advanced solid tumor such as melanoma, head and neck, liver or kidney cancer. Written as DNA, the CDR3 is TGTGCCAGCAGCTTAGGGAGGATCGGTGAAAAACTGTTTTTT. This codes for CASSLGRIGEKLFF.